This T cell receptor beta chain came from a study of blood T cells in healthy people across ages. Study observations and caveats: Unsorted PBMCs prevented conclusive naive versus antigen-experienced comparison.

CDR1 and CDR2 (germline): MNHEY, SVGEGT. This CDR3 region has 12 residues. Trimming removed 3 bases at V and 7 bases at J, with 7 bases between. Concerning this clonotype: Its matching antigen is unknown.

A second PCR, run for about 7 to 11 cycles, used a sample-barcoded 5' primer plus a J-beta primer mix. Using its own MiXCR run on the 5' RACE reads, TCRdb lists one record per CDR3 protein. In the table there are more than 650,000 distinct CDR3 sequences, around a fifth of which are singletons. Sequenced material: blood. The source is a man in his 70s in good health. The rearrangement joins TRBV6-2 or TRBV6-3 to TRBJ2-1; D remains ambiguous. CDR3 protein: CASSYRWNEQFF. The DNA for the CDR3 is TGTGCCAGCAGTTATCGTTGGAATGAGCAGTTCTTC.